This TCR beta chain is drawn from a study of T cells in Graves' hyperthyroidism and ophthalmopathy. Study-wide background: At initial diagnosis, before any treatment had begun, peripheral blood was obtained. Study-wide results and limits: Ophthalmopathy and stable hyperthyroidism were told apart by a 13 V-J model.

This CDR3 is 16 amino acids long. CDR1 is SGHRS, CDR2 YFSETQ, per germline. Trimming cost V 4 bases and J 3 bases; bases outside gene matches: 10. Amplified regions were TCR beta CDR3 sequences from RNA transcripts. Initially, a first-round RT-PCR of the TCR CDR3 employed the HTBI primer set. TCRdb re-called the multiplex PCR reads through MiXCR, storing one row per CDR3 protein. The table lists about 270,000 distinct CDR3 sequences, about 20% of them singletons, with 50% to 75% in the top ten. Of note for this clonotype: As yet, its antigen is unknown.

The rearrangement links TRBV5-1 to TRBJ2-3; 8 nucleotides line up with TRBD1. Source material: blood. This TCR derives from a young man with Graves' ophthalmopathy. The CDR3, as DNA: TGCGCCAGCAGCCTCAACGAAGGACAGGGAACAGATACGCAGTATTTT. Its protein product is CASSLNEGQGTDTQYF.